This T cell receptor (beta chain) was captured by sequencing in a study of shared clonotypes between healthy human individuals. Whole-study results and caveats: Relative to their counterparts shared across all four donors, non-shared clonotypes exhibited diminished generation probabilities.

A note on this clone: Antigen specificity is unknown.

Deep level was the assay's run setting. TCRdb keeps only in-frame clones here, not all; method: immunoSEQ multiplex PCR. The sample yields 2 million to 2.5 million clones, 95% seen once. CD4+ cell separation produced CD45RA+ naive and CD45RA-negative memory subsets. Sequencing used naive CD4+ T cells sorted from blood. Noted subset: CD45RA+ positively selected. The receptor comes from a man younger than 35 in good health.

The CDR3 loop reads CASSPEALGYEQFF. As DNA, the CDR3 is TGTGCCAGCAGCCCTGAGGCTTTGGGTTATGAGCAGTTCTTC. The chain links TRBV7-8 to TRBJ2-1; D not certain. V lost 5 bases, J lost 8 bases, and 16 bases lay in between. This CDR3 comprises 14 residues. In germline, CDR1 is SGHVS, CDR2 FQNEAQ.